Each of the 24 T cell receptor beta chains below was sequenced from the same sample in a study of beta chain features in type 1 diabetes. Expressed TCRB transcripts were sequenced because the entire RNA isolate underwent reverse transcription. Profiling relied on immunoSEQ multiplex PCR, and the TCRdb table lists in-frame clones only, not all of them. The profile shows about 350,000 clones, 15% to 20% of them singletons. Source material: naive CD4+ T cells from blood. Receptor source: a woman between 18 and 29 years old in good health.

The chain links TRBV6-5 to TRBJ2-4, with D unclear. The ends were cut back, 6 bases at V and 6 bases at J, with 12 bases in the middle. This CDR3 contains 13 residues. CDR1 MNHEY and CDR2 SVGAGI come from the germline V gene. The CDR3 reads CASSAVERNIQYF. DNA of the CDR3: TGTGCCAGCAGCGCCGTTGAGAGAAACATTCAGTACTTC.

This clone was observed a few times. The chain is built from TRBV2 and TRBJ1-5; weak D call: TRBD1 (6 bases). The germline V gene has CDR1 SNHLY and CDR2 FYNNEI. This CDR3 comprises 13 residues. Trimming took off 8 bases at V and 6 bases at J, with 14 bases between the two ends. The CDR3 nucleotides read TGTGCCAGCGGGTACAGGGTGGGTCAGCCCCAGCATTTT. Its protein is CASGYRVGQPQHF.

This clone has more than one count but fewer than ten. V and J are TRBV7-9 and TRBJ1-2; 11 bases agree with TRBD1. CDR3 length: 16 amino acids. CDR1 SEHNR and CDR2 FQNEAQ come from the germline V gene (reference sequence). With 7 bases clipped from V and 7 bases from J, the junction kept 14 bases outside the gene matches. CDR3 DNA: TGTGCCAGCACCACTCCGGCGGGACAGGGGGAACTTGGCTACACCTTC. Translating gives CASTTPAGQGELGYTF.

This clone was recorded a few times. The chain carries TRBV29-1 and TRBJ1-2; D is undetermined. Germline-derived CDR1 and CDR2 are SQVTM and ANQGSEA. The CDR3 runs to 11 residues. The ends were cut back, 7 bases at V and 4 bases at J, with 10 bases in the middle. For the CDR3, the DNA is TGCAGCGCTTATGTGGCCTATGGCTACACCTTC. Translation gives CSAYVAYGYTF.

This clone came up a few times. This sequence joins TRBV29-1 and TRBJ1-1, with D perhaps TRBD1 (5 bases). V gave up 4 bases and J gave up 1 base, with 10 bases separating them. CDR3 length: 13 residues. Germline CDR1 is SQVTM and CDR2 is ANQGSEA. The DNA for the CDR3 is TGCAGCGTTGTATGGGGCAGGAACACTGAAGCTTTCTTT. It is translated as CSVVWGRNTEAFF.

About this clone itself: The same CDR3 also results from other DNA sequences found in this sample. The V call is TRBV30, the J call TRBJ1-1; possibly TRBD1 for D (6 bases). CDR3 length: 13 amino acids. Germline V gene sequence: CDR1 GTSNPN, CDR2 SVGIG (reference sequence). V lost 2 bases and J lost 1, with 8 bases in between. CDR3 loop: CAWSPTGNTEAFF. The CDR3 DNA sequence: TGTGCCTGGAGTCCGACAGGGAACACTGAAGCTTTCTTT.

V is TRBV5-1 and J is TRBJ2-1; 12 bases are a match to TRBD2. Trimming at V came to 5 bases and at J to 5 bases, leaving 5 bases not matched to a gene. The CDR3 has 15 residues. Germline V lookup: CDR1 SGHRS, CDR2 YFSETQ. CDR3 residues: CASRPSGRADNEQFF. CDR3 nucleotide sequence: TGCGCCAGCAGACCTAGCGGGAGGGCCGACAATGAGCAGTTCTTC.

There are a few counts of this clone. The chain couples TRBV7-2 to TRBJ1-5, with D possibly matching TRBD1 (5 bases). Looked up from germline, CDR1 is SGHTA and CDR2 is FQGNSA. The germline V and J ends were trimmed by 5 bases and 5 bases, with 16 bases remaining between them. This CDR3 comprises 15 residues. The CDR3 nucleotides read TGTGCCAGCAGCCCCGAAGTGGGGCCACATCAGCCCCAGCATTTT. Amino acids: CASSPEVGPHQPQHF.

The chain has TRBV11-2 and TRBJ2-1; 15 bases line up with TRBD2. CDR1 is SGHAT and CDR2 is FQNNGV in the germline V gene. The CDR3 runs 14 residues. Losses at the gene ends were 5 bases for V and 10 bases for J; bases not matched to a gene: 3. For the CDR3, the DNA is TGTGCCAGCAGCGCGGGACTAGCGGGGGGAGAGCAGTTCTTC. This encodes CASSAGLAGGEQFF.

This clone was detected a few times. The V gene is TRBV4-1, the J gene TRBJ2-1; 12 bases align to TRBD2. This CDR3 region has 16 residues. The junction had 2 bases not matched to a gene; V was cut back by 1 base and J by 4 bases. Germline assignment: CDR1 MGHRA and CDR2 YSYEKL. CDR3: CASSQGLAGGYNEQFF. CDR3 DNA: TGCGCCAGCAGCCAAGGCCTAGCGGGAGGGTACAATGAGCAGTTCTTC.

A few counts support this clone. The J gene is TRBJ2-1, the V gene TRBV2, with D uncertain. The CDR3 is 14 amino acids. Germline CDR1 is SNHLY and CDR2 is FYNNEI. Trimming cost V 2 bases and J 3 bases, with 8 bases left between them. Written as DNA, the CDR3 is TGTGCCAGCAGTGAACTGGAGATCTACAATGAGCAGTTCTTC. Translating gives CASSELEIYNEQFF.

The gene calls are TRBV9 and TRBJ2-2; maybe TRBD2 (5 bases). V lost 0 bases, J lost 1 base, and 13 bases lay in between. The CDR3 consists of 17 residues. Looked up from germline, CDR1 is SGDLS and CDR2 is YYNGEE. In DNA form, the CDR3 reads TGTGCCAGCAGCGTAGGACTTGGCGGGCAGAACACCGGGGAGCTGTTTTTT. This sequence encodes CASSVGLGGQNTGELFF.

This clone appeared a few times. The rearrangement joins TRBV9 to TRBJ1-4, with a tentative D call TRBD1 (5 bases). V lost 2 bases to trimming and J lost 7 bases, with 12 bases between them. CDR1 and CDR2 (germline): SGDLS, YYNGEE. This CDR3 contains 14 residues. The CDR3 sequence is CASSVGREGEKLFF. The CDR3 DNA reads as TGTGCCAGCAGCGTTGGCAGGGAGGGTGAAAAACTGTTTTTT.

This clone came up a few times. CDR3 loop: CASSGRSAGTGGDIDEQYF. CDR3 in DNA: TGTGCCAGCAGCGGTCGATCGGCCGGGACAGGGGGCGATATTGACGAGCAGTACTTC. The rearrangement joins TRBV5-4 to TRBJ2-7; 12 bases match TRBD1. Per germline, CDR1 SGHNT and CDR2 YYREEE (reference sequence). V shed 4 bases, J shed 5 bases, and the junction held 19 bases outside the gene matches. The CDR3 runs to 19 residues.

This clone was observed a few times. This CDR3 is CASSPDGGYGYTF. The CDR3 region has the DNA TGTGCCAGCTCACCGGACGGGGGATATGGCTACACCTTC. This chain joins TRBV18 and TRBJ1-2; perhaps TRBD1 as D (5 bases). Germline V gene lookup returns CDR1 KGHSH and CDR2 LQKENI. The V and J ends lost 3 bases and 5 bases respectively, with 10 bases between them. CDR3 length: 13 amino acids.

V and J are TRBV4-1 and TRBJ1-5; D not certain. V lost 3 bases and J lost 0, with 9 bases in between. The CDR3 contains 15 residues. The V gene's germline CDR1 is MGHRA and CDR2 YSYEKL. The CDR3 sequence: CASSQDGLSNQPQHF. As DNA, the CDR3 is TGCGCCAGCAGCCAGGATGGACTTAGCAATCAGCCCCAGCATTTT.

The rearrangement links TRBV29-1 to TRBJ2-2; 11 bases fit TRBD2. The V gene end was trimmed by 4 bases and the J gene end by 5 bases; junction bases not matched to a gene: 3. Germline CDR1 reads SQVTM; CDR2 reads ANQGSEA. CDR3 length: 14 amino acids. The CDR3 protein is CSVAASGRTGELFF. CDR3 DNA sequence: TGCAGCGTTGCGGCTAGCGGGAGGACCGGGGAGCTGTTTTTT.

This chain links TRBV29-1 with TRBJ1-1; unclear D gene. Trimming took 7 bases from V and 3 from J, leaving 15 bases between them. CDR3 length: 13 amino acids. Germline V gives CDR1 SQVTM, CDR2 ANQGSEA. Written as DNA, the CDR3 is TGCAGCGCACGGACGGGATTGGACACTGAAGCTTTCTTT. Translation gives CSARTGLDTEAFF.

This chain uses TRBV11-2 with TRBJ2-5; D is uncertain. CDR3 length: 13 residues. The germline V gene has CDR1 SGHAT and CDR2 FQNNGV. V lost 2 bases, J lost 7 bases, and 11 bases lay in between. In DNA, the CDR3 is TGTGCCAGCAGCTTAAGTTCCCAGGCGACCCAGTACTTC. As protein: CASSLSSQATQYF.

V gene TRBV5-1 combines with J gene TRBJ2-7; 7 bases match TRBD1. CDR3 size: 18 residues. With 4 bases clipped from V and 0 bases from J, the junction kept 16 bases outside the gene matches. The germline gives CDR1 SGHRS, CDR2 YFSETQ. This chain's CDR3 is CASSRAGSGPGGSYEQYF. CDR3 sequence (DNA): TGCGCCAGCAGCCGGGCGGGTTCAGGTCCAGGGGGCTCCTACGAGCAGTACTTC. Using reference TRBV5-1 and TRBJ2-7 for the parts outside the CDR3, the full variable domain is KAGVTQTPRYLIKTRGQQVTLSCSPISGHRSVSWYQQTPGQGLQFLFEYFSETQRNKGNFPGRFSGRQFSNSRSEMNVSTLELGDSALYLCASSRAGSGPGGSYEQYFGPGTRLTVT.

The gene calls are TRBV9 and TRBJ2-3; no clear D. Trimming took 4 bases from V and 2 from J, leaving 11 bases between them. CDR1 and CDR2 (germline): SGDLS, YYNGEE. The CDR3 extends over 14 amino acids. CDR3 DNA sequence: TGTGCCAGCAGCACCGAGGCCCACACAGATACGCAGTATTTT. Its protein product is CASSTEAHTDTQYF.

Remarks on this clone: An end of the junction does not agree with germline; a read error may underlie this. The chain couples TRBV4-3 to TRBJ2-7; unclear D gene. Germline lookup yields CDR1 LGHNA and CDR2 YSLEER. This CDR3 has 14 residues. The CDR3 here is CASSQDSQSYKQYF. In DNA form, the CDR3 reads TGCGCCAGCAGCCAAGATTCACAGTCCTACAAGCAGTACTTC.

This clone was seen a few times. The chain employs TRBV19 and TRBJ2-2; 7 bases map to TRBD1. Germline CDR1 and CDR2: LNHDA and SQIVND (reference sequence). The V gene end was trimmed by 5 bases and the J gene end by 4 bases; junction bases not matched to a gene: 7. This CDR3 comprises 15 residues. CDR3 amino acids: CASSPRQGSTGELFF. CDR3 nucleotides: TGTGCCAGTAGTCCTCGACAGGGATCCACCGGGGAGCTGTTTTTT. Filled out from reference TRBV19 and TRBJ2-2, the complete variable domain reads DGGITQSPKYLFRKEGQNVTLSCEQNLNHDAMYWYRQDPGQGLRLIYYSQIVNDFQKGDIAEGYSVSREKKESFPLTVTSAQKNPTAFYLCASSPRQGSTGELFFGEGSRLTVL.

This clone was counted a few times. The V gene is TRBV30, the J gene TRBJ2-1, with 10 bases identical to TRBD2. V lost 4 bases, J lost 8 bases, and 26 bases stayed unmatched. The CDR3 length is 20 residues. Germline CDR1 GTSNPN, CDR2 SVGIG (reference sequence). This CDR3 reads CAWTASRSSSGSSSNHEQFF. DNA of the CDR3: TGTGCCTGGACTGCCTCACGCTCTTCTAGCGGGAGTAGTTCCAATCATGAGCAGTTCTTC.